Below are 9 T cell receptor beta chains sequenced from a single sample in a study of shared clonotypes between healthy human individuals. Terminally differentiated effector memory CD45RA+ cells were excluded by CCR7 positive selection of CD45RO-negative cells. The table came from immunoSEQ multiplex PCR; TCRdb's copy has only in-frame clones and leaves some out. The sample has about 2 million clones, about 95% seen once; the top ten hold under 1.5%. The sample consisted of naive CD8+ T cells sorted from blood. The receptors here all came from a man younger than 30 in good health.

V usage is TRBV9 and J usage is TRBJ1-1; D is perhaps TRBD1 (5 bases). Trimming cost V 4 bases and J 4 bases, with 14 bases left between them. Germline loops: CDR1 SGDLS, CDR2 YYNGEE. The CDR3 extends over 14 amino acids. The CDR3 bases are TGTGCCAGCAGCCCCGGAGGGGCCGGCACTGAAGCTTTCTTT. Translated: CASSPGGAGTEAFF.

The chain recombines TRBV4-2 with TRBJ2-7; unclear D gene. In germline, CDR1 is LGHNA, CDR2 YNFKEQ. CDR3 size: 13 residues. Between the trimmed V and J ends, which lost 0 bases and 5 bases, there was a span of 8 bases. The CDR3: CASSQDQEDEQYF. In DNA, the CDR3 is TGTGCCAGCAGCCAAGATCAGGAAGACGAGCAGTACTTC.

This sequence joins TRBV2 and TRBJ1-5; TRBD1 agrees at 9 bases. Losses at the gene ends were 3 bases for V and 6 bases for J; bases not matched to a gene: 3. CDR1 SNHLY and CDR2 FYNNEI come from the germline V gene. This CDR3 region has 14 residues. This chain's CDR3 is CASSEGQGLQPQHF. Written as DNA, the CDR3 is TGTGCCAGCAGTGAGGGACAGGGACTTCAGCCCCAGCATTTT.

The chain has TRBV13 and TRBJ1-6; D unresolved. CDR1 is PRHDT, CDR2 FYEKMQ, per germline (reference sequence). Between the trimmed V and J ends, which lost 5 bases and 1 base, there was a span of 9 bases. The CDR3 sequence is 15 residues long. This chain's CDR3 is CASSPGGSYNSPLHF. The CDR3 DNA reads TGTGCCAGCAGCCCTGGAGGGTCCTATAATTCACCCCTCCACTTT.

The rearrangement uses TRBV10-2 and TRBJ2-7; D remains ambiguous. V was clipped by 6 bases and J by 2 bases, with 8 bases between them. The CDR3 extends over 12 amino acids. Germline loops: CDR1 WSHSY, CDR2 SAAADI. The CDR3 DNA follows: TGCGCCAGCAGCGGGCTAACCTACGAGCAGTACTTC. As protein: CASSGLTYEQYF.

This rearrangement joins TRBV25-1 to TRBJ2-3; D gene unclear. CDR1 MGHDK and CDR2 SYGVNS come from the germline V gene. The CDR3 has 17 amino acids. Trimming cost V 0 bases and J 3 bases, with 16 bases left between them. The CDR3 coding sequence is TGTGCCAGCAGTGAATATGGCGGCTGGGAAGGGACAGATACGCAGTATTTT. Its translation is CASSEYGGWEGTDTQYF.

The chain is built from TRBV5-4 and TRBJ2-7, with a tentative D call TRBD2 (5 bases). Germline lookup yields CDR1 SGHNT and CDR2 YYREEE (reference sequence). The CDR3 covers 13 residues. Trimming pared 3 bases from V and 4 bases from J, leaving 11 bases between. CDR3 sequence: CASSSFPGYEQYF. The CDR3, as DNA: TGTGCCAGCAGCTCCTTCCCGGGATACGAGCAGTACTTC.

J is TRBJ2-5 and V is TRBV6-5; D is uncertain. Per germline, CDR1 MNHEY and CDR2 SVGAGI. The CDR3 length is 14 residues. V was shortened by 2 bases and J by 4 bases, with 11 bases between the two germline ends. CDR3 DNA sequence: TGTGCCAGCAGTTACACTTTCATGGGAGAGACCCAGTACTTC. Translated: CASSYTFMGETQYF.

This clone was counted once. The chain combines TRBV27 with TRBJ2-1; D unresolved. The CDR3 length is 16 residues. The germline V and J ends were trimmed by 5 bases and 0 bases, with 14 bases remaining between them. Germline V gives CDR1 MNHEY, CDR2 SMNVEV (reference sequence). The CDR3 loop is CASSPGTLPSYNEQFF. The CDR3 DNA is TGTGCCAGCAGTCCGGGCACTCTTCCCTCCTACAATGAGCAGTTCTTC.